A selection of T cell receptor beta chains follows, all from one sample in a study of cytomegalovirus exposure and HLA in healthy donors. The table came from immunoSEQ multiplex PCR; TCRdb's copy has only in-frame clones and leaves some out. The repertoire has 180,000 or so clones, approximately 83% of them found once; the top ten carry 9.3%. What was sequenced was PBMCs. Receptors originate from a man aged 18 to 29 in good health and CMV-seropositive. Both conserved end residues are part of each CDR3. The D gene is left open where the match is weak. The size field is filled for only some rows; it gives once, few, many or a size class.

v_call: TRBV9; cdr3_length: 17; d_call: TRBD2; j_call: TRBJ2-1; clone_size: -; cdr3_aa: CASSVATLAGGQNEQFF; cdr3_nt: TGTGCCAGCAGCGTAGCTACTCTAGCGGGGGGGCAGAATGAGCAGTTCTTC
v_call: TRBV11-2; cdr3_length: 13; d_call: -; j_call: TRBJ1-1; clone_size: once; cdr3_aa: CASWWAGSTEAFF; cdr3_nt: TGTGCCAGCTGGTGGGCTGGGAGCACTGAAGCTTTCTTT
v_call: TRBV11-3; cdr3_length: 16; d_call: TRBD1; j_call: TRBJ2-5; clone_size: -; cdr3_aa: CASSLGGQGVQETQYF; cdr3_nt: TGTGCCAGCAGCTTAGGGGGACAGGGGGTTCAAGAGACCCAGTACTTC
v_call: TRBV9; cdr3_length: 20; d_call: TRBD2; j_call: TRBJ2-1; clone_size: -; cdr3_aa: CASSARNLPGRLAGENEQFF; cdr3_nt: TGTGCCAGCAGCGCCCGGAACCTCCCAGGGCGGCTAGCGGGGGAAAATGAGCAGTTCTTC
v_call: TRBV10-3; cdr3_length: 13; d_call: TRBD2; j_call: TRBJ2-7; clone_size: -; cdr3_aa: CAIVQGLGDEQYF; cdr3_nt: TGTGCCATCGTCCAGGGACTAGGTGACGAGCAGTACTTC
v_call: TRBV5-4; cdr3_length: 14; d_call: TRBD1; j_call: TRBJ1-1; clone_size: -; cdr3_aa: CATIQGPHNGEAFF; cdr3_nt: TGTGCCACTATACAGGGGCCCCATAACGGTGAAGCTTTCTTT
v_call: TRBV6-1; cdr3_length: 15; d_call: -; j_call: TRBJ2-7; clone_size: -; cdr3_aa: CASKPAEGSSYEQYF; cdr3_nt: TGTGCCAGCAAGCCGGCGGAGGGAAGCTCCTACGAGCAGTACTTC
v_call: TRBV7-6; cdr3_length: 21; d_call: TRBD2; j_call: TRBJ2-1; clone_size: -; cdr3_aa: CASSLSLSIAGASSSYNEQFF; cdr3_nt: TGTGCCAGCAGCTTATCCCTCTCTATAGCGGGGGCCTCGAGCTCCTACAATGAGCAGTTCTTC
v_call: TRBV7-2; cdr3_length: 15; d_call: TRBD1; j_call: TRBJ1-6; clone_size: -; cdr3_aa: CASSRNRGGNSPLHF; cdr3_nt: TGTGCCAGCAGCCGGAACAGGGGAGGTAATTCACCCCTCCACTTT
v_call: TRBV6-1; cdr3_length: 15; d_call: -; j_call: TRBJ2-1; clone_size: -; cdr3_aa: CASLSFLSSYNEQFF; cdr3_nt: TGTGCCAGCCTTTCCTTCCTCAGCTCCTACAATGAGCAGTTCTTC
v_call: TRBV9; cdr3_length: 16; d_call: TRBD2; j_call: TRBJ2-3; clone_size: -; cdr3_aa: CASSVWGGGAADTQYF; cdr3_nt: TGTGCCAGCAGCGTATGGGGCGGGGGGGCCGCAGATACGCAGTATTTT
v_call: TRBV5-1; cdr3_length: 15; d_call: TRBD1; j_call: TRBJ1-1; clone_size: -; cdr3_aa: CASSLEGATNTEAFF; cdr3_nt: TGCGCCAGCAGCCTGGAGGGGGCCACGAACACTGAAGCTTTCTTT
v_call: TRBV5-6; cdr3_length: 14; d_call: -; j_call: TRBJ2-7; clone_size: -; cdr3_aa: CASSFRGALSEQYF; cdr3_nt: TGTGCCAGCAGCTTTCGGGGGGCGCTGAGCGAGCAGTACTTC
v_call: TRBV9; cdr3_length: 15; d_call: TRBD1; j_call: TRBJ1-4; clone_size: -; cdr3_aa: CASSDGQGLNEKLFF; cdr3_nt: TGTGCCAGCAGCGATGGACAGGGGCTAAATGAAAAACTGTTTTTT
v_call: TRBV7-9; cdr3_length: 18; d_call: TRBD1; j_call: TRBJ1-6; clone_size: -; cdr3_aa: CASSLVGTGGSWNSPLHF; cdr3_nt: TGTGCCAGCAGCTTAGTTGGGACAGGGGGCAGTTGGAATTCACCCCTCCACTTT
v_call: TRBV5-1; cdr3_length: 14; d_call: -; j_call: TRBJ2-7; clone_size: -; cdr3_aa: CASSLRGGPYEQYF; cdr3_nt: TGCGCCAGCAGCTTGCGCGGGGGCCCCTACGAGCAGTACTTC
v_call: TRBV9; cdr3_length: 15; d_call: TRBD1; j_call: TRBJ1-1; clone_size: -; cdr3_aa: CASSVGGQGNTEAFF; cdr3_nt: TGTGCCAGCAGCGTAGGCGGACAGGGGAACACTGAAGCTTTCTTT
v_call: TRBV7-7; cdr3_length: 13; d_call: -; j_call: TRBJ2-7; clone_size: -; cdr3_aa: CASSSAYNSEQYF; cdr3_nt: TGTGCCAGCAGCTCAGCCTATAACTCCGAGCAGTACTTC
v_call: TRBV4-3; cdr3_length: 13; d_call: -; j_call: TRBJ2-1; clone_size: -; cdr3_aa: CASSRYGGDEQFF; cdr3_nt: TGCGCCAGCAGCCGCTACGGGGGTGATGAGCAGTTCTTC
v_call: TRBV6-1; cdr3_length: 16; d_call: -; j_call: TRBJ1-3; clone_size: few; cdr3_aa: CASSEGLEGPGNTIYF; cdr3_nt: TGTGCCAGCAGTGAAGGCCTCGAGGGCCCTGGAAACACCATATATTTT
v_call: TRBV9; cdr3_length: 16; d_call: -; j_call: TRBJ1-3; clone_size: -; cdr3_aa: CASSVAHGISGNTIYF; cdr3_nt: TGTGCCAGCAGCGTAGCTCACGGGATCTCTGGAAACACCATATATTTT
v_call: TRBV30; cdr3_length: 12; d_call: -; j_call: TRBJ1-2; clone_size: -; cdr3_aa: CAWSVRDTGYTF; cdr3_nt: TGTGCCTGGAGTGTACGAGACACGGGCTACACCTTC
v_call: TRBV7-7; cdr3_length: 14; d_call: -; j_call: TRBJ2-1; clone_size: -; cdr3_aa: CASSLSGGNNEQFF; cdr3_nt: TGTGCCAGCAGCTTGAGTGGGGGGAACAATGAGCAGTTCTTC
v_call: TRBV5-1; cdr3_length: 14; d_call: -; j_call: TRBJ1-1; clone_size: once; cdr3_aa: CASSLARGTTEAFF; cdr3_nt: TGCGCCAGCAGCTTAGCCAGGGGAACGACTGAAGCTTTCTTT
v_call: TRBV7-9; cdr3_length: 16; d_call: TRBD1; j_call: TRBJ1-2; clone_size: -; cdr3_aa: CSSSLAGGDANYGYTF; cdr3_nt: TGTTCCAGCAGCTTAGCAGGGGGGGACGCTAACTATGGCTACACCTTC
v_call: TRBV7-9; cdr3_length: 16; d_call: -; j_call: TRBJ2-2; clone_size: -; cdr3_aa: CASSPSTIGVTGELFF; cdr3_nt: TGTGCCAGCAGCCCCTCTACCATCGGGGTCACCGGGGAGCTGTTTTTT
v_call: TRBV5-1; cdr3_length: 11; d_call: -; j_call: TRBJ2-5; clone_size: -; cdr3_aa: CASRQQETQYF; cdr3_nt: TGCGCCAGCAGACAACAAGAGACCCAGTACTTC
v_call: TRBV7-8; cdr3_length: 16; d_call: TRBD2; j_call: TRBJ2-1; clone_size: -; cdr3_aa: CASSSILAGGGNEQFF; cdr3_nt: TGTGCCAGCAGTTCGATCCTAGCGGGGGGCGGTAATGAGCAGTTCTTC
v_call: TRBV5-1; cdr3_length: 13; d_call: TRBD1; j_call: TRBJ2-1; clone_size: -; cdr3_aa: CASSTGTGGEQFF; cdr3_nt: TGCGCCAGCAGCACCGGGACAGGGGGTGAGCAGTTCTTC
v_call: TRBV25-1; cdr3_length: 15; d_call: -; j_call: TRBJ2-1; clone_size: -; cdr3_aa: CASSSSVRPPNEQFF; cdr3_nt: TGTGCCAGCAGCTCATCGGTGCGCCCGCCCAATGAGCAGTTCTTC
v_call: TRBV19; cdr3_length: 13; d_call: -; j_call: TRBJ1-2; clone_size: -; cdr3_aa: CASSIQANYGYTF; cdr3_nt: TGTGCCAGTAGTATACAGGCTAACTATGGCTACACCTTC
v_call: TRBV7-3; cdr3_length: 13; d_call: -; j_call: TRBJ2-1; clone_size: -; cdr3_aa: CASSSGGYNEQFF; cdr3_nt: TGTGCCAGCAGTTCTGGGGGGTACAATGAGCAGTTCTTC
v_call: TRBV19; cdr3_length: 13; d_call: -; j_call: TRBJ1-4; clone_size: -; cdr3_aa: CASSIGGVEKLFF; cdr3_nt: TGTGCCAGTAGTATCGGCGGGGTAGAAAAACTGTTTTTT
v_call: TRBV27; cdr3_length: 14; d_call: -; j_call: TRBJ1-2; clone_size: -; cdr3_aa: CASSPGGPIYGYTF; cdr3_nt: TGTGCCAGCAGCCCCGGGGGGCCGATCTATGGCTACACCTTC
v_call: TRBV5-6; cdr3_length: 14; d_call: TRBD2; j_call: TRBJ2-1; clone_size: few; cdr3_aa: CASSQGREVNEQFF; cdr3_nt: TGTGCCAGCAGCCAAGGCCGGGAGGTAAATGAGCAGTTCTTC
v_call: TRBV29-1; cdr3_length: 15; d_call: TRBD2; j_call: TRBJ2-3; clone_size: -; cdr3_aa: CSVGGSGGGTDTQYF; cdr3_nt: TGCAGCGTTGGAGGGAGCGGGGGGGGTACAGATACGCAGTATTTT
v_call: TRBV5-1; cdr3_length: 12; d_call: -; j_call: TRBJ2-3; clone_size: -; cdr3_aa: CASSFSADTQYF; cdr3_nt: TGCGCCAGCAGCTTCAGTGCAGATACGCAGTATTTT
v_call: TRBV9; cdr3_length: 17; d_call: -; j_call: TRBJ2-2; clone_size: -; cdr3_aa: CASSTRLGGGTTGELFF; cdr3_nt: TGTGCCAGCAGCACCCGACTAGGCGGAGGTACTACCGGGGAGCTGTTTTTT
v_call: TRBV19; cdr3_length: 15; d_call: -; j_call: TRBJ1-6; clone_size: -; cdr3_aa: CASSILSSYNSPLHF; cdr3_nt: TGTGCCAGTAGTATACTAAGCTCCTATAATTCCCCCCTCCACTTT
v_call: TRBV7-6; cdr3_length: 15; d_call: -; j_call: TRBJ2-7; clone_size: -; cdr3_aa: CASSLEAASSYEQYF; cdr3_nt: TGTGCCAGCAGCTTAGAAGCAGCGAGCTCCTACGAGCAGTACTTC
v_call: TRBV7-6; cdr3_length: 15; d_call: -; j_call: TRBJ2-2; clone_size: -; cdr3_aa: CASSTRTANTGELFF; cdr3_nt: TGTGCCAGCAGCACCCGGACAGCGAACACCGGGGAGCTGTTTTTT
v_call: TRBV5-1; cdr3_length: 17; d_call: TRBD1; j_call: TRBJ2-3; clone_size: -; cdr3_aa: CASSAFTGGFYTDTQYF; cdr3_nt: TGCGCCAGCAGCGCTTTTACAGGGGGCTTTTACACAGATACGCAGTATTTT
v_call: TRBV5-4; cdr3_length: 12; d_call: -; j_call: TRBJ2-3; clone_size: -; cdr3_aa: CASSFGTDTQYF; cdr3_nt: TGTGCCAGCAGCTTCGGCACAGATACGCAGTATTTT
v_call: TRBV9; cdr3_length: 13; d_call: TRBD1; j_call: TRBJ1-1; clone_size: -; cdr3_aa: CASGAGGNTEAFF; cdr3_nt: TGTGCCAGTGGGGCAGGGGGTAACACTGAAGCTTTCTTT
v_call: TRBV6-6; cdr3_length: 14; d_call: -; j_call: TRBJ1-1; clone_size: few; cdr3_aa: CASRTPGQNTEAFF; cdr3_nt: TGTGCCAGCAGGACGCCGGGACAGAACACTGAAGCTTTCTTT
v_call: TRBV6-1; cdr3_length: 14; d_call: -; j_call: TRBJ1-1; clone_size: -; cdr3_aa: CASKRVGVPTEAFF; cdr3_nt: TGTGCCAGCAAGCGAGTCGGGGTCCCCACTGAAGCTTTCTTT
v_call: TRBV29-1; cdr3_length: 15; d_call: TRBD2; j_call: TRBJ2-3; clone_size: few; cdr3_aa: CSVEERASGSDTQYF; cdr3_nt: TGCAGCGTTGAGGAACGGGCTAGCGGCTCAGATACGCAGTATTTT
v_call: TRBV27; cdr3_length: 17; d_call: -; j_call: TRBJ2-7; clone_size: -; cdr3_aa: CASSLTIREGSGYEQYF; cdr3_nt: TGTGCCAGCAGTTTAACGATACGAGAGGGTAGCGGCTACGAGCAGTACTTC
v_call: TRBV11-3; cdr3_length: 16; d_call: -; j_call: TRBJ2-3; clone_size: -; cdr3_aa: CASSRPGQLGTDTQYF; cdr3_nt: TGTGCCAGCAGCCGCCCCGGACAGTTGGGCACAGATACGCAGTATTTT
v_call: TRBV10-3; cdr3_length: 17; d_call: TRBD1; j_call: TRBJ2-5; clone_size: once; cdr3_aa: CAISEKQGDRYQETQYF; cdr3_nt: TGTGCCATCAGTGAGAAACAGGGGGATCGGTACCAAGAGACCCAGTACTTC
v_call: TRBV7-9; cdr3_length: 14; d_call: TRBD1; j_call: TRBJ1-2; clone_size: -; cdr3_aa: CASSGHTGGLGYTF; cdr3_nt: TGTGCCAGCAGCGGGCATACAGGGGGTCTTGGCTACACCTTC
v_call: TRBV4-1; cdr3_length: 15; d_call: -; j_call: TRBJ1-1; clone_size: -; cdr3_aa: CASSQDPTENTEAFF; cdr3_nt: TGCGCCAGCAGCCAAGATCCCACAGAAAACACTGAAGCTTTCTTT
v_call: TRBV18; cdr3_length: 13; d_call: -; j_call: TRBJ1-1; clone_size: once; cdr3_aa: CASLTKINTEAFF; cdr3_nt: TGTGCCAGCTTGACAAAGATAAACACTGAAGCTTTCTTT
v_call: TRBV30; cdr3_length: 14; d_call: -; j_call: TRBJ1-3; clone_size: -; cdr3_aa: CAWSDTGFGNTIYF; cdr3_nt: TGTGCCTGGAGTGATACAGGTTTTGGAAACACCATATATTTT
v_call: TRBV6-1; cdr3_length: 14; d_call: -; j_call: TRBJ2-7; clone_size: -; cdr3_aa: CASSGTGIWYEQYF; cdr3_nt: TGTGCCAGCAGTGGAACAGGTATATGGTACGAGCAGTACTTC
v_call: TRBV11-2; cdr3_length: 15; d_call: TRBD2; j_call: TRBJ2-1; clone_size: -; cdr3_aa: CASSSGLAGINEQFF; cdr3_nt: TGTGCCAGCAGCTCGGGACTAGCGGGGATCAATGAGCAGTTCTTC
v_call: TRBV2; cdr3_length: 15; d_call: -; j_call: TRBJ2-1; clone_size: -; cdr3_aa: CASSEVGGGHAEQFF; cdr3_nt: TGTGCCAGCAGTGAAGTGGGCGGGGGCCATGCTGAGCAGTTCTTC
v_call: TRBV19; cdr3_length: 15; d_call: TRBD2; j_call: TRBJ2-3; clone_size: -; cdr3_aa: CASKTGGASTDTQYF; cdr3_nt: TGTGCCAGTAAAACGGGGGGGGCCTCCACAGATACGCAGTATTTT